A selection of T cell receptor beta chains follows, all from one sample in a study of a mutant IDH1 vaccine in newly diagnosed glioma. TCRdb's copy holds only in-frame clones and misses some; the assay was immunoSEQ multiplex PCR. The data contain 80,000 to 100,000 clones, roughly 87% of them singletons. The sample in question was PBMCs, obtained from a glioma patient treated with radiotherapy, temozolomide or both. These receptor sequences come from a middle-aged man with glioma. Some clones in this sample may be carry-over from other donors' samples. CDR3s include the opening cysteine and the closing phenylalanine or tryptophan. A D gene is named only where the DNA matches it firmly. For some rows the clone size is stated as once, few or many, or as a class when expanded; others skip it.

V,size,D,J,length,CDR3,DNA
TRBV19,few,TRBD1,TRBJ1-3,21,CASSSPWARGPSFRSGNTIYF,TGTGCCAGTAGTTCCCCATGGGCCAGGGGGCCGTCGTTCCGCTCTGGAAACACCATATATTTT
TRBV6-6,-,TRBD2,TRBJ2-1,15,CASSTASGGAGEQFF,TGTGCCAGCAGTACCGCTAGCGGGGGGGCCGGTGAGCAGTTCTTC
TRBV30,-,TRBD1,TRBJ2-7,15,CAWRKNGQGAYEQYF,TGTGCCTGGAGAAAAAACGGACAGGGGGCCTACGAGCAGTACTTC
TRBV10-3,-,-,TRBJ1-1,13,CAISEQGRTEAFF,TGTGCCATCAGCGAACAGGGTAGGACTGAAGCTTTCTTT
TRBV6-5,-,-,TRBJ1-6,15,CASSYSPMGLDRLHF,TGTGCCAGCAGTTACTCACCCATGGGCCTCGACAGACTCCACTTT
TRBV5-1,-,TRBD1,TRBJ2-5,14,CASSPGTEGETQYF,TGCGCCAGCAGCCCCGGGACAGAAGGGGAGACCCAGTACTTC
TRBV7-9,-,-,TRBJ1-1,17,CASSTSLNGQLNTEAFF,TGTGCCAGCAGCACGTCCTTAAATGGACAGCTGAACACTGAAGCTTTCTTT
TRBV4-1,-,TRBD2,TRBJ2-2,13,CASSQGGGGELFF,TGCGCCAGCAGCCAGGGGGGGGGCGGGGAGCTGTTTTTT
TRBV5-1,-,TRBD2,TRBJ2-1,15,CASSLGSGGSGEQFF,TGCGCCAGCAGCCTGGGCAGCGGGGGGTCGGGTGAGCAGTTCTTC
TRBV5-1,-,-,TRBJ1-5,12,CASSLRTRPQHF,TGCGCCAGCAGCTTGAGAACGCGGCCCCAGCATTTT
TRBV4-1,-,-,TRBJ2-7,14,CASSQGWGRYEQYF,TGCGCCAGCAGCCAAGGATGGGGGCGATACGAGCAGTACTTC
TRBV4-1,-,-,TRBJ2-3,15,CASSQILRDTDTQYF,TGCGCCAGCAGCCAGATCTTGAGGGACACAGATACGCAGTATTTT
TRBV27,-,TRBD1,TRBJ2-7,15,CASSLYRDRGYEQYF,TGTGCCAGCAGTCTATACCGGGACAGGGGCTATGAGCAGTACTTC
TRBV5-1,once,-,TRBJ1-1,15,CASSLLGGGNTEAFF,TGCGCCAGCAGCTTGTTAGGCGGGGGGAACACTGAAGCTTTCTTT
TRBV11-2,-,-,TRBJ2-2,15,CASSSTRVNTGELFF,TGTGCCAGCAGCTCCACCCGGGTCAACACCGGGGAGCTGTTTTTT
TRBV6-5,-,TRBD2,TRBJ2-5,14,CASSYQRGVETQYF,TGTGCCAGCAGTTACCAGCGGGGGGTTGAGACCCAGTACTTC
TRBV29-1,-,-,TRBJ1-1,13,CSVEKQLNTEAFF,TGCAGCGTTGAGAAGCAGTTAAACACTGAAGCTTTCTTT
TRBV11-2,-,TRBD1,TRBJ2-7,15,CASSTHRGSSYEQYF,TGTGCCAGCAGCACACACAGGGGGAGCTCCTACGAGCAGTACTTC
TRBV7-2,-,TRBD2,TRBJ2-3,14,CASSRTSGTDTQYF,TGTGCCAGCAGCAGGACTAGCGGCACAGATACGCAGTATTTT
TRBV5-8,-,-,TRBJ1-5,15,CASSSGELSNQPQHF,TGTGCCAGCAGCTCGGGGGAGTTGAGCAATCAGCCCCAGCATTTT
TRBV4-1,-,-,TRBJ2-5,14,CASSALVGQETQYF,TGCGCCAGCAGCGCCCTAGTGGGCCAAGAGACCCAGTACTTC